The sequence of this T cell receptor beta chain was determined in a study of blood T cell repertoires in COVID-19. Study context: The samples span acute and convalescent COVID-19 from the United States, Italy and Spain. The analysed material was cDNA or gDNA that came from T cells, B-cell-depleted T cells, or PBMCs.

Germline CDR1 reads MNHNS; CDR2 reads SASEGT. V was pared by 1 base and J by 7 bases, with 13 bases of the junction left unmatched. This CDR3 is 17 amino acids long. Per the original data handling: Counts of nucleated cells, estimated from reference gene primer amplification, were obtained. Sequencing used immunoSEQ multiplex PCR; TCRdb keeps in-frame clones, though not all of them. D and trimming were read from the DNA, whereas the V and J calls and clone size are those reported in that table. The data hold some 240,000 clones, with around 84% observed a single time. Self-reported history from a screening survey and questionnaire set each donor's cohort.

The sequenced sample consisted of PBMCs or T cells enriched from blood (not recorded which). The TCR comes from a man under 40 with acute COVID-19. V gene TRBV6-1 combines with J gene TRBJ1-2; 9 positions match TRBD1. CDR3 amino acids: CASSEERTGAANFGYTF. Written as DNA, the CDR3 is TGTGCCAGCAGTGAAGAGAGGACAGGGGCCGCGAATTTTGGCTACACCTTC.